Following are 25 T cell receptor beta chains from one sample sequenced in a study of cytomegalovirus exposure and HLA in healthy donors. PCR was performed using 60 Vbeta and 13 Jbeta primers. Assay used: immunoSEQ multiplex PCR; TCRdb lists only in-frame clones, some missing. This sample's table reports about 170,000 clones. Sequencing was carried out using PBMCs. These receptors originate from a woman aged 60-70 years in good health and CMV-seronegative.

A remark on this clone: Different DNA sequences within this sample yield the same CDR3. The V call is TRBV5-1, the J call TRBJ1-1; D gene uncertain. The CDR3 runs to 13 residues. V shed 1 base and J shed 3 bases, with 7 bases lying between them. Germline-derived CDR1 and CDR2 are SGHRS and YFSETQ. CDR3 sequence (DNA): TGCGCCAGCAGCTTGCGGGTTGACACTGAAGCTTTCTTT. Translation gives CASSLRVDTEAFF.

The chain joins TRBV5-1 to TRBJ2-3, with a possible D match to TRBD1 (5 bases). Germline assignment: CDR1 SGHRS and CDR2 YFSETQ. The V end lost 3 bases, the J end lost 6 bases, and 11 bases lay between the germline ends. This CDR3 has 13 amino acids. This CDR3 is CASSSGSGDTQYF. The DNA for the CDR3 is TGCGCCAGCAGCTCCGGCTCAGGGGATACGCAGTATTTT.

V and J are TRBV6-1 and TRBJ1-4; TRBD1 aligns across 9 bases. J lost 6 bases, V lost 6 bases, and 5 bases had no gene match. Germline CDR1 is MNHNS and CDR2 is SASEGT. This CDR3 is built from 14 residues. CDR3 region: CASSWDRAYEKLFF. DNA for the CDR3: TGTGCCAGCAGCTGGGACAGGGCCTATGAAAAACTGTTTTTT.

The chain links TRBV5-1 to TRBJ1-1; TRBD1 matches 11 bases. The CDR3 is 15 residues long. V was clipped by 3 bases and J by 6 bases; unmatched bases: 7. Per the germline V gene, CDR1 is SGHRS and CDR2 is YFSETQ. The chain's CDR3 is CASSWGTGGSAEAFF. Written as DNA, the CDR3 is TGCGCCAGCAGCTGGGGGACAGGGGGAAGCGCTGAAGCTTTCTTT. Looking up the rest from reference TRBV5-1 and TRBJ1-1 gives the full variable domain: KAGVTQTPRYLIKTRGQQVTLSCSPISGHRSVSWYQQTPGQGLQFLFEYFSETQRNKGNFPGRFSGRQFSNSRSEMNVSTLELGDSALYLCASSWGTGGSAEAFFGQGTRLTVV.

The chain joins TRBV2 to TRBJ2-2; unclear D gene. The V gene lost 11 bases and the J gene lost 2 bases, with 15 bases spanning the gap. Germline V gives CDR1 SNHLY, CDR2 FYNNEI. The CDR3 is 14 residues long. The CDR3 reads CAGGEDVNTGELFF. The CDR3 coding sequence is TGTGCCGGCGGCGAGGATGTCAACACCGGGGAGCTGTTTTTT. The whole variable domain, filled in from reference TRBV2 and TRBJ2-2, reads EPEVTQTPSHQVTQMGQEVILRCVPISNHLYFYWYRQILGQKVEFLVSFYNNEISEKSEIFDDQFSVERPDGSNFTLKIRSTKLEDSAMYFCAGGEDVNTGELFFGEGSRLTVL.

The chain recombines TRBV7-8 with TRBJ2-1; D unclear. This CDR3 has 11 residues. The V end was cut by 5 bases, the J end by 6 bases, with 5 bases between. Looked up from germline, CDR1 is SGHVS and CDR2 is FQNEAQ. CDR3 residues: CASSERNEQFF. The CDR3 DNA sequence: TGTGCCAGCAGCGAGCGCAATGAGCAGTTCTTC.

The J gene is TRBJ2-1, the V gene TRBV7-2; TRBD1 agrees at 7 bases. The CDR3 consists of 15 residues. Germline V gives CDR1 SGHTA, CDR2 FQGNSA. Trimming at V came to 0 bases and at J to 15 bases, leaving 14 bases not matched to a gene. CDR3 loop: CASSLAQKGAGTAFF. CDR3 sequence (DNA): TGTGCCAGCAGCTTAGCCCAAAAGGGGGCCGGGACAGCGTTCTTC.

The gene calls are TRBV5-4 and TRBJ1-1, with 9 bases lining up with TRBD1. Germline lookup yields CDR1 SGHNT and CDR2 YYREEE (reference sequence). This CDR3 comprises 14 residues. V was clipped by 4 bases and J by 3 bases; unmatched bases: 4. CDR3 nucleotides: TGTGCCAGCAGCGCGGACAGGGGATACACTGAAGCTTTCTTT. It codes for CASSADRGYTEAFF. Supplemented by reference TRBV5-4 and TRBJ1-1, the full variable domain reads ETGVTQSPTHLIKTRGQQVTLRCSSQSGHNTVSWYQQALGQGPQFIFQYYREEENGRGNFPPRFSGLQFPNYSSELNVNALELDDSALYLCASSADRGYTEAFFGQGTRLTVV.

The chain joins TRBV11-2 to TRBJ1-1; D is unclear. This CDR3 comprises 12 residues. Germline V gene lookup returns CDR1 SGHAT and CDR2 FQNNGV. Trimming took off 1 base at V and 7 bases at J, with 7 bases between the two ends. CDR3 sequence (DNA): TGTGCCAGCAGCTTAGTGGAGGGTGAAGCTTTCTTT. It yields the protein CASSLVEGEAFF. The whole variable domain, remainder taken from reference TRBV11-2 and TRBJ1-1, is EAGVAQSPRYKIIEKRQSVAFWCNPISGHATLYWYQQILGQGPKLLIQFQNNGVVDDSQLPKDRFSAERLKGVDSTLKIQPAKLEDSAVYLCASSLVEGEAFFGQGTRLTVV.

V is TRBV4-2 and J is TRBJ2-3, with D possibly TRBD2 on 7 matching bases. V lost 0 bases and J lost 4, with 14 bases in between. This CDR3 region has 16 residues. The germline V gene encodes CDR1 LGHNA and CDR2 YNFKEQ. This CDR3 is CASSQDGGGRADTQYF. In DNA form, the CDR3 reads TGTGCCAGCAGCCAAGATGGCGGGGGCCGCGCAGATACGCAGTATTTT.

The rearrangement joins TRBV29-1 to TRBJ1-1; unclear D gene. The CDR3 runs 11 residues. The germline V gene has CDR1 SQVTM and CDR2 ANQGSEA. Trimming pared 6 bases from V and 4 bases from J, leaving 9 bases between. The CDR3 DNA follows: TGCAGCGTCGAGCCTTCCACTGAAGCTTTCTTT. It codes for CSVEPSTEAFF.

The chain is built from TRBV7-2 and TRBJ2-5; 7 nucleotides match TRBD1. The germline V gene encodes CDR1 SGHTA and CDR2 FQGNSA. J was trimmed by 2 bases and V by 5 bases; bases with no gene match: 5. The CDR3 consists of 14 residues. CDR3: CASSQGTEQETQYF. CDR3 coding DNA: TGTGCCAGCAGCCAAGGGACAGAACAAGAGACCCAGTACTTC.

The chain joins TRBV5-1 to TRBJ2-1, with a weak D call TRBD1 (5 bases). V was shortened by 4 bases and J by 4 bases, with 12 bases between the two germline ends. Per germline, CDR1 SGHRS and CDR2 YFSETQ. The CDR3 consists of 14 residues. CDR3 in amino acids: CASSPGQLYNEQFF. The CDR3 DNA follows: TGCGCCAGCAGCCCAGGGCAGCTGTACAATGAGCAGTTCTTC.

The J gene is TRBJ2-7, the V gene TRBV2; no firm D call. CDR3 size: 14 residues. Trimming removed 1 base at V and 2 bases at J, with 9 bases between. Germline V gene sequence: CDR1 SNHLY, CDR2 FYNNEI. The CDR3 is CASSEGRPAYEQYF. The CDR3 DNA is TGTGCCAGCAGTGAAGGCAGGCCAGCCTACGAGCAGTACTTC.

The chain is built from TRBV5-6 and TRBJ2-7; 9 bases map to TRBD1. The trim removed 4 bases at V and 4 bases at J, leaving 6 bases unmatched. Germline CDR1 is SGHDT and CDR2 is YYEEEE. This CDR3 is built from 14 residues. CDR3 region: CASSPNRGLYEQYF. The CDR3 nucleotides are TGTGCCAGCAGCCCTAACAGGGGGCTGTACGAGCAGTACTTC.

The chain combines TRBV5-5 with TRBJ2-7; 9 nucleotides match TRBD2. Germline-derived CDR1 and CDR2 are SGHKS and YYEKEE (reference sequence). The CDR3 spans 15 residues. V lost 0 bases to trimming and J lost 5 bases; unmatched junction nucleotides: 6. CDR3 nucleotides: TGTGCCAGCAGCTTGGTCGGCGGGGGGGAAGACGAGCAGTACTTC. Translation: CASSLVGGGEDEQYF.

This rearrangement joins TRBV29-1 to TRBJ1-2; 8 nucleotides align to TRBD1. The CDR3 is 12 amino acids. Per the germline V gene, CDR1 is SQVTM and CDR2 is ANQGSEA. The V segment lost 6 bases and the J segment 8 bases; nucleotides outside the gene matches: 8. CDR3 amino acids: CSVAGQGRGYTF. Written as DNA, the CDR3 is TGCAGCGTCGCCGGACAGGGCCGGGGCTACACCTTC. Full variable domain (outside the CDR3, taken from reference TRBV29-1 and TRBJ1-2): SAVISQKPSRDICQRGTSLTIQCQVDSQVTMMFWYRQQPGQSLTLIATANQGSEATYESGFVIDKFPISRPNLTFSTLTVSNMSPEDSSIYLCSVAGQGRGYTFGSGTRLTVV.

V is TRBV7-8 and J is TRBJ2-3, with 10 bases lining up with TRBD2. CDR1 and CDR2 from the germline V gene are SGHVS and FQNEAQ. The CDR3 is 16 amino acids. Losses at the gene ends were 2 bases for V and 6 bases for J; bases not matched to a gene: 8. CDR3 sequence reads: CASSLRLAGALDTQYF. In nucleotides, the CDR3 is TGTGCCAGCAGCTTACGGCTAGCGGGGGCCCTGGATACGCAGTATTTT.

CDR3 sequence (DNA): TGTGCCAGCAGTGGGAATCCGGGACAGTCATCCTACGAGCAGTACTTC. This translates into CASSGNPGQSSYEQYF. The V gene is TRBV25-1, the J gene TRBJ2-7; the match to TRBD1 covers 7 bases. Germline loops: CDR1 MGHDK, CDR2 SYGVNS. The trim removed 4 bases at V and 1 base at J, leaving 10 bases unmatched. The CDR3 length is 16 residues.

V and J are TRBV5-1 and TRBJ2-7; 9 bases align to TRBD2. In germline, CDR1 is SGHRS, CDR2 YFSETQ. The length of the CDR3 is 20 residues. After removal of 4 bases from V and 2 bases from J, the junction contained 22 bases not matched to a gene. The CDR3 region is CASSEKRNSPSGISPYEQYF. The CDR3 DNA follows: TGCGCCAGCAGCGAAAAAAGGAACTCCCCTAGCGGGATTAGTCCCTACGAGCAGTACTTC.

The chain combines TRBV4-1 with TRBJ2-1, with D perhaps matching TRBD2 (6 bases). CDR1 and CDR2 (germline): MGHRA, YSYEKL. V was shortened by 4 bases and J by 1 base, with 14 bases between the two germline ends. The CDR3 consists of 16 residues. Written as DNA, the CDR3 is TGCGCCAGCAGCCTATTTACCGCGGGGTCCTACAATGAGCAGTTCTTC. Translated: CASSLFTAGSYNEQFF.

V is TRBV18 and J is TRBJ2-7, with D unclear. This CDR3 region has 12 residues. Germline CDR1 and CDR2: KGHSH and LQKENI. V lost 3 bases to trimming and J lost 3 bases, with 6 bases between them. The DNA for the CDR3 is TGTGCCAGCTCACCCAACAGCTACGAGCAGTACTTC. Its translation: CASSPNSYEQYF.

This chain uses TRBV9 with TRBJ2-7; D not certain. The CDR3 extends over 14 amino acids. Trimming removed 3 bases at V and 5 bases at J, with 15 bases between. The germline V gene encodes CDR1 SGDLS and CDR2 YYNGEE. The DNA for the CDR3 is TGTGCCAGCAGCGCCGACATCAGAGTACACGAGCAGTACTTC. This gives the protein CASSADIRVHEQYF.

CDR3 residues: CASSKRDTGNQPQHF. The CDR3 DNA is TGTGCCAGTAGTAAGCGGGACACTGGAAATCAGCCCCAGCATTTT. The chain links TRBV19 to TRBJ1-5, with D possibly TRBD1 on 6 matching bases. The CDR3 is 15 amino acids. V lost 4 bases, J lost 4 bases, and 14 bases lay in between. Germline-derived CDR1 and CDR2 are LNHDA and SQIVND (reference sequence).

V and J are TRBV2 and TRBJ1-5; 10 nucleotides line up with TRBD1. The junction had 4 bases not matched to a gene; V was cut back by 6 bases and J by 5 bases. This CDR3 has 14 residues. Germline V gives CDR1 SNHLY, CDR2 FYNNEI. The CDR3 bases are TGTGCCAGCAGGAATGACAGGGGGCATCAGCCCCAGCATTTT. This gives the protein CASRNDRGHQPQHF.